This TCR beta chain was documented in a study of cytomegalovirus exposure and HLA in healthy donors. Unmatched junction bases numbered 5, after V lost 6 bases and J lost 4 bases. Germline lookup yields CDR1 LNHDA and CDR2 SQIVND (reference sequence). CDR3 length equals 13 residues. To note about this clone: Its antigen is unknown.

The PCR contained 60 Vbeta and 13 Jbeta primers. Sequencing was performed with immunoSEQ multiplex PCR; in TCRdb, only in-frame clones are kept and a portion is missing. The data show some 99,000 clones, 81% seen once. Study-level results: Earlier analysis yielded a pattern in which most TCR beta V segments were productive about 90% or about 30% of the time. Some TCR beta chains (164 of them) were listed as cytomegalovirus-associated. The majority of TCR sequences were rare, yet some public TCRs appeared in many donors. According to a later analysis, donors in an Asian-associated ancestry cluster reportedly had fewer N-insertions than the roughly 720-donor mean.

Sequencing was done on a sample of PBMCs. The sequence derives from a woman under 40 in good health and CMV-seronegative. The chain recombines TRBV19 with TRBJ2-5; 7 positions match TRBD1. The CDR3 nucleotides are TGTGCCAGTAGCCAGACAGGGACAGAGACCCAGTACTTC. Amino acids: CASSQTGTETQYF.